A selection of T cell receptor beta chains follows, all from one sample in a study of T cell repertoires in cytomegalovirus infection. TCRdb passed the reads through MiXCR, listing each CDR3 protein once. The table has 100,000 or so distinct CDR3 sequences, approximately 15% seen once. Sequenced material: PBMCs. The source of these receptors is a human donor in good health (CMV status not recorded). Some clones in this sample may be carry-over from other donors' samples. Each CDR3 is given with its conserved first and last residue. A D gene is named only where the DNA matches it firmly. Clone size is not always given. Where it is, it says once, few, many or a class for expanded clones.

TGTGCCAGCAGTGAGGTTGAAGCTAGCGAGACCTTCACCGGGGAGCTGTTTTTT	CASSEVEASETFTGELFF	TRBV2	TRBJ2-2	.	.
TGTGCTTCGGGACTAGCGGGGAATGAGCAGTTCTTC	CASGLAGNEQFF	TRBV28	TRBJ2-1	many	TRBD2
TGTGCCAGCAGCATTAGCCGGCGGGGGGACGGGGAGCTGTTTTTT	CASSISRRGDGELFF	TRBV7-2	TRBJ2-2	many	TRBD2
TGTGCCAGCAGCTTAGGTGGTAGGTCCCTGGGTGAGCAGTTCTTC	CASSLGGRSLGEQFF	TRBV11-2	TRBJ2-1	.	.
TGCAGTGCGGGAGGACAGGGAGGGACCCAGTACTTC	CSAGGQGGTQYF	TRBV20-1	TRBJ2-5	few	TRBD1
TGTGCCAGCAGTTTTGCGGGGAGCTCCTACGAGCAGTACTTC	CASSFAGSSYEQYF	TRBV28	TRBJ2-7	many	.
TGTGCCAGCAGCTCTTTCGGTAACACTGAAGCTTTCTTT	CASSSFGNTEAFF	TRBV5-4	TRBJ1-1	many	.
TGTGCCACCAGTGATCCCCGAATTGACGGGGTCAGCTCCTACGAGCAGTACTTC	CATSDPRIDGVSSYEQYF	TRBV24-1	TRBJ2-7	few	.
TGTGCCAGCAGCCCCCCCGGCGCGGGGGCACGGAGGCAGTATTTT	CASSPPGAGARRQYF	TRBV7-2	TRBJ2-3	many	.
TGTGCCAGCAGCTTAGGGGGAGGACAGATCATCAGCTATGGCTACACCTTC	CASSLGGGQIISYGYTF	TRBV7-2	TRBJ1-2	many	.
TGTGCCACCAGCAGAGATCTAACAGGAGGCGAGCAGTACTTC	CATSRDLTGGEQYF	TRBV15	TRBJ2-7	.	.
TGTGCCAGCAGCTCGGCGGAGGGGTCGACAGATACGCAGTATTTT	CASSSAEGSTDTQYF	TRBV7-2	TRBJ2-3	.	.
TGTGCCAGCAGTTTGGGGGGGGGAACAGATACGCAGTATTTT	CASSLGGGTDTQYF	TRBV12-3/TRBV12-4	TRBJ2-3	many	TRBD2
TGCGCCAGCAGCCCGGGCCGTCACAATGAGCAGTTCTTC	CASSPGRHNEQFF	TRBV5-1	TRBJ2-1	.	.
TGTGCCAGCAGTGAATTAGGACCGACCACCGGGGAGCTGTTTTTT	CASSELGPTTGELFF	TRBV2	TRBJ2-2	.	.
TGTGCCAGCAGCCGAGACAGGTCGAACACCGGGGAGCTGTTTTTT	CASSRDRSNTGELFF	TRBV7-2	TRBJ2-2	many	.
TGTGCCAGCAGTTTTGACTTTAACACTGAAGCTTTCTTT	CASSFDFNTEAFF	TRBV12-3/TRBV12-4	TRBJ1-1	many	.
TGTGCCAGCTCTCCGGGACGGCAAGGTCAGCCCCAGCATTTT	CASSPGRQGQPQHF	TRBV18	TRBJ1-5	.	.
TGTGCCAGCAGCTTAGGATTAGGGGGACTCACTGAAGCTTTCTTT	CASSLGLGGLTEAFF	TRBV7-3	TRBJ1-1	once	.
TGCAGCGTTACCCTGAGAGACACCGGGGAGCTGTTTTTT	CSVTLRDTGELFF	TRBV29-1	TRBJ2-2	few	.
TGTGCCAGCAGTAGAGGGGGACAGAACACTGAAGCTTTCTTT	CASSRGGQNTEAFF	TRBV6-6	TRBJ1-1	many	.
TGCGCCAGCAGCTTGGATGGGAGATATAGCAATCAGCCCCAGCATTTT	CASSLDGRYSNQPQHF	TRBV5-1	TRBJ1-5	few	.
TGTGCCAGCAGCTCGAACAGGGGGACGGGCACAGATACGCAGTATTTT	CASSSNRGTGTDTQYF	TRBV5-4	TRBJ2-3	few	TRBD1
TGCAGCGTTTCGGAGGCTAGCGGGGGGGCGTCCTACAATGAGCAGTTCTTC	CSVSEASGGASYNEQFF	TRBV29-1	TRBJ2-1	.	TRBD2
TGTGCCAGTAAGCCGGGAGGATCCTACAATGAGCAGTTCTTC	CASKPGGSYNEQFF	TRBV6-5	TRBJ2-1	.	TRBD2
TGTGCCAGCAGTCGCAGAGAATCCTATAATTCACCCCTCCACTTT	CASSRRESYNSPLHF	TRBV2	TRBJ1-6	few	.
TGTGCCAGCTCTTCACAGGAGGGTAACACCGGGGAGCTGTTTTTT	CASSSQEGNTGELFF	TRBV18	TRBJ2-2	.	.
TGTGCCAGCAGTCCTCAGGAGACCTACGAGCAGTACTTC	CASSPQETYEQYF	TRBV7-2	TRBJ2-7	many	.
TGCAGTGCTATGCCCCGCCCTCAAGGCGAGCAGTACTTC	CSAMPRPQGEQYF	TRBV20-1	TRBJ2-7	.	.
TGTGCCAGCAGCCCGGGGGACAGACTAGTGATGGACACTGAAGCTTTCTTT	CASSPGDRLVMDTEAFF	TRBV5-5	TRBJ1-1	.	TRBD1
TGTGCCAGCAGCCAAGGGGGAAGACAAGAGACCCAGTACTTC	CASSQGGRQETQYF	TRBV28	TRBJ2-5	few	.
TGTGCCAGCACCCTCGGGACAGGGAGCTATGGCTACACCTTC	CASTLGTGSYGYTF	TRBV2	TRBJ1-2	few	TRBD1
TGTGCCAGCAGCCAAGAGAACACAGATACGCAGTATTTT	CASSQENTDTQYF	TRBV14	TRBJ2-3	few	.
TGTGCCAGCAGTTACTCGCCGGGCTCTGGGGCCAACGTCCTGACTTTC	CASSYSPGSGANVLTF	TRBV6-5	TRBJ2-6	.	.
TGTGGGTCCGGGACAGGGAGTATCAATGAGCAGTTCTTC	CGSGTGSINEQFF	TRBV28	TRBJ2-1	few	TRBD1
TGTGCCAGCAGTGAAAAGTGGCAGGGGACTGAAGCTTTCTTT	CASSEKWQGTEAFF	TRBV6-1	TRBJ1-1	.	.
TGTGCCAGCAGTCTCAGCGGAACTCGGGTCACAGATACGCAGTATTTT	CASSLSGTRVTDTQYF	TRBV27	TRBJ2-3	few	.
TGTGCCAGCAGCTCATGGGACTCGGCAGATACGCAGTATTTT	CASSSWDSADTQYF	TRBV7-2	TRBJ2-3	.	.
TGTGCCAGCAGCCAACGGGGAGAGTGGTATGGCTACACCTTC	CASSQRGEWYGYTF	TRBV6-1	TRBJ1-2	few	.
TGTGCCAGCAGCCCTAGTAGTGGACCGGGGATTGGGGAAGCTTTCTTT	CASSPSSGPGIGEAFF	TRBV7-9	TRBJ1-1	many	.
TGTGCCACCAGCAGAGACCGGACAGGGATCCAAGAGACCCAGTACTTC	CATSRDRTGIQETQYF	TRBV15	TRBJ2-5	few	TRBD1
TGCAGTGCTTCGGGACAGAATTCACCCCTCCACTTT	CSASGQNSPLHF	TRBV20-1	TRBJ1-6	.	TRBD1
TGTGCCAGCTCACCAGAGGGACTCAACACCGGGGAGCTGTTTTTT	CASSPEGLNTGELFF	TRBV18	TRBJ2-2	few	.
TGTGCCAGCTCACTTAGCGGGGGAAACGAGCAGTACTTC	CASSLSGGNEQYF	TRBV18	TRBJ2-7	.	TRBD2
TGTGCCAGCAGCACCTTCGCCGGGGACAGGGATGTGTATGTGCAGTTCTTC	CASSTFAGDRDVYVQFF	TRBV9	TRBJ2-1	.	TRBD1
TGTGCCAGCAGCCCGACGACAGGGGGTCGCTCTGGGGCCAACGTCCTGACTTTC	CASSPTTGGRSGANVLTF	TRBV9	TRBJ2-6	few	TRBD1
TGCAGTGCTAGACCGGACGGCGACACCGGGGAGCTGTTTTTT	CSARPDGDTGELFF	TRBV20-1	TRBJ2-2	.	.
TGTGCCAGCTGGGACAGAGCCTCCAATGAGCAGTTCTTC	CASWDRASNEQFF	TRBV12-3/TRBV12-4	TRBJ2-1	many	TRBD1
TGTGCCAGCAGGCCACCCTGGGGCAGGGGGCGACAAGAGACCCAGTACTTC	CASRPPWGRGRQETQYF	TRBV7-9	TRBJ2-5	many	TRBD1
TGTGCCACCAGCAGGACCGGGAACTACAATGAGCAGTTCTTC	CATSRTGNYNEQFF	TRBV15	TRBJ2-1	.	.
TGCAGTGCCAGCGGAGGGTCTCCCTATGGCTACACCTTC	CSASGGSPYGYTF	TRBV20-1	TRBJ1-2	few	.
TGTGCCAGCAGCCCTGGGGGCCACAGCTCCTACGAGCAGTACTTC	CASSPGGHSSYEQYF	TRBV7-9	TRBJ2-7	.	.
TGTGCCAGCAGTGCGGGACAGGGAGCGGAAAAACTGTTTTTT	CASSAGQGAEKLFF	TRBV28	TRBJ1-4	few	TRBD1
TGCAGTGCTACAGACAAATGGAATCAGCCCCAGCATTTT	CSATDKWNQPQHF	TRBV20-1	TRBJ1-5	.	.
TGTGCCAGCAGCCCACTAGCGACCCCTTCTTACGAGCAGTACTTC	CASSPLATPSYEQYF	TRBV13	TRBJ2-7	few	TRBD2